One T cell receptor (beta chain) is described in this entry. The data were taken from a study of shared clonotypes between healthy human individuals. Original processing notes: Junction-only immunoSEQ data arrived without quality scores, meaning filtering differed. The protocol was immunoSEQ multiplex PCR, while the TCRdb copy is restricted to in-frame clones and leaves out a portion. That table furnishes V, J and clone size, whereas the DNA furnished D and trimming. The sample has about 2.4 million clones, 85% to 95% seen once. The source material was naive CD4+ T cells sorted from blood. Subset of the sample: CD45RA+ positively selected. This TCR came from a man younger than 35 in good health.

The CDR3 DNA is TGTGCCAGCAGCAGCCAACTCTACAATGAGCAGTTCTTC. Its translation is CASSSQLYNEQFF. The chain employs TRBV9 and TRBJ2-1; D gene unclear. This CDR3 has 13 amino acids. The germline CDR1 and CDR2 sequences are SGDLS and YYNGEE. The V gene lost 4 bases and the J gene lost 3 bases, with 8 bases spanning the gap.